This record concerns one T cell receptor beta chain sequence. This clone was detected only a few times. The antigen it binds to is not known. No much larger clonotype is one base removed from it; base qualities were not supplied. This entry belongs to a study of blood T cell repertoires in COVID-19 (dated by TCRdb to 2020 to 2021). Concerning the study at large: Samples from collaborators originated in the United States, Italy and Spain and spanned both the acute and convalescent phases of COVID-19. The prospective study material was composed of cDNA or gDNA derived from T cells, B-cell-depleted T cells, or PBMCs. Nearly every sample came with metadata listing a de-identified subject ID, COVID-19 status, age in years and sex. Where available, HLA class I and class II types were obtained from metadata supplied by the sample provider rather than from assay-based typing. The repertoires were released in a freely available public database intended as a resource for research on the immune response to SARS-CoV-2. The samples were drawn from two sources: the first 160 participants of the ongoing ImmuneRACE study, and 1,254 subjects contributed by 6 global collaborators. The dataset comprised deeply sampled blood TCRbeta repertoires from subjects exposed to, actively infected with, or recovered from COVID-19.

General findings and caveats noted by the study authors: The quantity of clinical and demographic metadata differed by source and by participant and was supplied without curation.

Participants in the prospective study were enrolled through a virtual design, were aged roughly 18 to 90 years, and lived in approximately 25 United States geographic areas. To assign participants to cohorts, the prospective study relied on clinical history that participants themselves reported in a screening survey and a study questionnaire. Exposed participants had been in contact with someone with a PCR-confirmed or clinician-diagnosed COVID-19 case within 2 weeks of study entry. In the prospective study, whole blood, serum and a nasopharyngeal or oropharyngeal swab were collected from each participant by mobile phlebotomists. Participants in the prospective study had the option to provide additional blood draws and questionnaires over a 2-month period. Before DNA extraction, prospective study blood samples were shipped either frozen or at room temperature. V sheds 0 bases and J sheds 3 bases, leaving 13 bases between their ends. For CDR1 and CDR2, the germline V gene (reference sequence) lists SGHKS and YYEKEE. From cysteine to phenylalanine, the CDR3 is 16 amino acids long. Only CDR3 DNA is held: 48 bases, read in frame from base 1.

TCRbeta CDR3 regions were amplified from genomic DNA using the immunoSEQ Assay, a bias-controlled multiplex PCR. As for the original processing: The number of nucleated cells in each sample was estimated from the amplification of reference gene primers within the assay. Sequence reads were collapsed and filtered to measure the absolute abundance of every unique TCRbeta CDR3 rearrangement. Productive Simpson clonality was computed per sample as the square root of Simpson's diversity index over productive rearrangements. Entries here come from immuneACCESS through TCRdb and include only in-frame sequences with V and J called. Some clones fail to appear in such tables; in the studies checked, an unresolved V gene covers under half of the shortfall, and the cause of the remainder is unknown. V and J calls and clone size come straight from that table; D and trimming were deduced from the DNA. Here the sample has about 200,000 clones; 65% to 85% occur a single time. Of the sample, more than 3% falls within the top ten clones.

The chain joins TRBV5-5 to TRBJ1-5, with the D gene call left open. Sample: PBMCs or T cells enriched from blood (not recorded which). This receptor was obtained from a woman aged 30 to 39 who had been exposed to COVID-19. The CDR3 region has the sequence CASSLGYAEHNQPQHF. The DNA sequence is as follows: TGTGCCAGCAGCTTGGGATACGCCGAGCACAATCAGCCCCAGCATTTT.